Shown below are 9 T cell receptor beta chains from a single sample sequenced in a study of PD-1 blockade in classical Hodgkin lymphoma (dated by TCRdb to 2020 to 2022). The time point label here, explained by the study, means: cycle 1 day 1 (C1D1), immediately before nivolumab initiation. All trial patients had relapsed after autologous stem cell transplantation, with cohorts A, B and C differing in prior brentuximab vedotin exposure. Magnetic negative selection with a Miltenyi CD4+ T cell isolation kit was used to purify CD4+ T cells from thawed PBMCs. The method was the immunoSEQ multiplex PCR assay. TCRdb stores this immuneACCESS table with in-frame sequences only. Part of the clones is absent; in the studies checked, under half of the shortfall reflects unresolved V genes, and no reason is known for the rest. Within this sample are about 12,000 clones, with approximately 79% of them counted one time only. The ten largest account for 1.6% of the sample.

The sample here was CD4+ T cells from blood, taken at baseline. Receptors originate from a human donor with classical Hodgkin lymphoma.

This clone was seen a single time. The rearrangement links TRBV11-2 to TRBJ2-5; 9 bases are shared with TRBD2. The V gene end was trimmed by 5 bases and the J gene end by 4 bases; junction bases not matched to a gene: 2. Germline values: CDR1 SGHAT, CDR2 FQNNGV. The CDR3 runs 13 residues. The CDR3 is CASSRGGVETQYF. Written as DNA, the CDR3 is TGTGCCAGCAGCCGCGGGGGGGTAGAGACCCAGTACTTC.

The V and J genes are TRBV6-5 and TRBJ1-1; 8 bases are shared with TRBD1. Germline V CDR1 and CDR2: MNHEY, SVGAGI. The CDR3 contains 11 residues. V lost 6 bases to trimming and J lost 11 bases; unmatched junction nucleotides: 5. CDR3 DNA sequence: TGTGCCAGCAGAGGACAGGGTGAGGCTTTCTTT. This codes for CASRGQGEAFF.

The rearrangement uses TRBV30 and TRBJ2-7; D might be TRBD1 or TRBD2, each matching 5 bases. CDR1 and CDR2 from the germline V gene are GTSNPN and SVGIG (reference sequence). This CDR3 spans 13 amino acids. V lost 0 bases to trimming and J lost 7 bases, with 13 bases between them. The CDR3 DNA reads as TGTGCCTGGAGTGTTAGTCAGGGCGGGGAGCAGTACTTC. Residues: CAWSVSQGGEQYF.

This clone was seen more than once but under ten times. The chain combines TRBV19 with TRBJ1-5, with 8 positions matching TRBD1. V lost 4 bases and J lost 2; bases outside the gene matches: 4. Germline V gives CDR1 LNHDA, CDR2 SQIVND (reference sequence). This CDR3 is built from 15 residues. The CDR3 DNA follows: TGTGCCAGTAGTAGCGGACAGGGAGGCAATCAGCCCCAGCATTTT. Amino acids: CASSSGQGGNQPQHF.

The rearrangement joins TRBV27 to TRBJ1-2; D call uncertain. Germline assignment: CDR1 MNHEY and CDR2 SMNVEV (reference sequence). The CDR3 length is 13 residues. The germline V and J ends were trimmed by 1 base and 2 bases, with 5 bases remaining between them. CDR3 sequence (DNA): TGTGCCAGCAGTTTATGGAGCAACTATGGCTACACCTTC. Protein product: CASSLWSNYGYTF.

V and J are TRBV5-1 and TRBJ1-6, with D uncertain. The CDR3 is made up of 16 amino acids. CDR1 is SGHRS, CDR2 YFSETQ, per germline. The V end was cut by 0 bases, the J end by 7 bases, with 14 bases between. CDR3 bases: TGCGCCAGCAGCTTGGCCACCGAGCCTGGGAATTCACCCCTCCACTTT. Translating it yields CASSLATEPGNSPLHF.

The chain combines TRBV18 with TRBJ1-1, with D perhaps TRBD1 (5 bases). Germline assignment: CDR1 KGHSH and CDR2 LQKENI. Trimming left V 1 base short and J 2 bases short, with 14 bases between. The CDR3 extends over 16 amino acids. The CDR3 loop is CASSPLRQGGNTEAFF. The CDR3 bases are TGTGCCAGCTCACCACTGCGGCAGGGCGGTAACACTGAAGCTTTCTTT.

This sequence joins TRBV4-2 and TRBJ1-4, with 10 bases identical to TRBD1. Trimming took 1 base from V and 7 from J; bases not matched to a gene: 6. The CDR3 is 16 amino acids. Germline V gene data show CDR1 as LGHNA and CDR2 as YNFKEQ. The CDR3 protein is CASSQAGTGDGEKLFF. As DNA, the CDR3 is TGTGCCAGCAGCCAAGCCGGGACAGGGGATGGTGAAAAACTGTTTTTT.

This chain connects TRBV2 to TRBJ2-3; 11 bases map to TRBD1. CDR1 and CDR2 (germline): SNHLY, FYNNEI. The CDR3 is 16 residues long. Trimming removed 7 bases from V and 6 bases from J; junction bases left unmatched: 12. The CDR3 is CASKGGRTGGGDTQYF. Written as DNA, the CDR3 is TGTGCCAGCAAGGGGGGGAGGACAGGGGGCGGGGATACGCAGTATTTT.